This T cell receptor beta chain was sequenced in a study of OX40 agonist ivuxolimab in advanced cancers. For the study at large: Patients undergoing dose escalation presented with hepatocellular carcinoma, melanoma, renal cell or head and neck cancer. The eligibility criteria allowed prior anti-PD-1, anti-PD-L1 or anti-CTLA-4 therapy, and around 40% had some. Study-level points and caveats: Average numbers of expanded clones were greater in CD8+ T cells than in CD4+.

Libraries were prepared by immunoSEQ multiplex PCR; TCRdb keeps only in-frame clonotypes and omits some of them. The table shows 77,000 or so clones, with 75% to 95% occurring only once. Trimming took off 0 bases at V and 5 bases at J, with 16 bases between the two ends. CDR3 length: 16 amino acids. Germline lookup yields CDR1 MNHNS and CDR2 SASEGT. On this clone itself: Its antigen is not identified.

Autoimmune disease history or systemic immunosuppression led to patients being barred. The sequence came from an adult with an advanced solid tumor such as melanoma, head and neck, liver or kidney cancer. This chain connects TRBV6-1 to TRBJ1-2; D might be TRBD1 (6 bases). This specimen consisted of CD4+ or CD8+ T cells sorted from blood, obtained in a trial of the OX40 agonist ivuxolimab. The CDR3 sequence is CASSEAFRGTDYGYTF. CDR3 in DNA: TGTGCCAGCAGTGAAGCGTTTAGGGGGACGGATTATGGCTACACCTTC.